This T cell receptor (beta chain) was captured in a study of memory B cells and T cells in multiple sclerosis. General study points: Compartments had unequal clone-set sizes, affecting shared clonotype counts.

Looked up from germline, CDR1 is SGHVS and CDR2 is FQNEAQ. V was pared by 4 bases and J by 9 bases, with 16 bases of the junction left unmatched. This CDR3 spans 19 amino acids. The repertoire was sequenced with immunoSEQ multiplex PCR; TCRdb's copy has only in-frame clones and lacks some. Among fewer than 15,000 clones, approximately 69% were seen once, and the ten largest hold about 2.5%. Comment on this clone: The target antigen is unknown.

This clonotype was obtained from a human donor with multiple sclerosis. The specimen sequenced was memory (CD45RO+) CD4+ T cells from blood. The V gene is TRBV7-8, the J gene TRBJ2-1; 15 positions match TRBD2. CDR3 sequence: CASSSGLAGGRGIIREQFF. In DNA form, the CDR3 reads TGTGCCAGCAGCTCCGGACTAGCGGGAGGGAGGGGGATAATTCGTGAGCAGTTCTTC.